The clone carrying this T cell receptor beta chain came up many times. The target antigen is unknown. The CDR3 goes on 3 residues after the read ends, and that part is filled in from the germline J gene. This CDR3 is 15 amino acids long. Germline CDR1 and CDR2: SGHTA and FQGTGA. Trimming shortened V by 8 bases and J by 1 base, and 14 bases separated the two germline ends. This specimen comes from a study of T cell clonality in common variable immunodeficiency. Regarding the study as a whole: What drives increased CVID clonality needs T cell subpopulation sequencing. Common variable immunodeficiency TCR beta sequences reportedly had fewer deletions and N-nucleotide insertions.

Assay: immunoSEQ multiplex PCR; the TCRdb copy retains only in-frame clones and omits some. The sample has about 3,400 clones, none seen only once; the top ten hold roughly 25%. Aged about 9 to 70 years, CVID subjects averaged around 40 years old. Replacement immunoglobulin had been given to every CVID subject for at least one year. The source material was peripheral blood mononuclear cells. The origin of this receptor is a human donor with common variable immunodeficiency. The genes are TRBV7-3 and TRBJ2-2; maybe TRBD2 (6 bases). The CDR3 here is CASGMFGGNTGELFF. Incomplete CDR3 DNA: TGTGCCAGCGGGATGTTCGGGGGGAACACCGGGGAG.